This T cell receptor (beta chain) comes out of a study of cytomegalovirus exposure and HLA in healthy donors. The donors gave bone marrow, and they were healthy. The CDR3 loop spans 14 amino acids. The V end lost 5 bases, the J end lost 4 bases, and 13 bases lay between the germline ends. From germline, CDR1 is SEHNR and CDR2 FQNEAQ (reference sequence). The PCR employed 60 Vbeta primers together with 13 Jbeta primers. Generated by immunoSEQ multiplex PCR, the TCRdb table keeps only in-frame clones and is missing some. The sample includes some 140,000 clones, 70% to 75% seen only once; the top ten take over 1%. Study-wide results and caveats: According to reports, the classifier identified cytomegalovirus status with high specificity and sensitivity. Earlier results showed most TCR beta V segments being productive about 87% or about 30% of the time.

A note on this clone: Its antigen remains unidentified.

The material sequenced was PBMCs. The sequence came from a woman between 40 and 50 years old in good health and CMV-seronegative. The rearrangement joins TRBV7-9 to TRBJ2-3; a possible D gene is TRBD2 (5 bases). DNA for the CDR3: TGTGCCAGCAGCCTCCTTAGTAGCGCAGATACGCAGTATTTT. Its translation: CASSLLSSADTQYF.